This TCR beta chain derives from a study of OX40 agonist ivuxolimab in advanced cancers. The study, taken as a whole, reports: Clonal expansion was seen in CD4+ and CD8+ blood T cells by week 6 at 0.1 to 3.0 mg/kg. Relative to CD4+ cells, CD8+ T cells on average had more expanded clones.

Patients were ruled out by autoimmune disease history or systemic immunosuppression. The sampling schedule covered blood at baseline, cycle 4 day 1, and cycle 7 day 1. Looked up from germline, CDR1 is SEHNR and CDR2 is FQNEAQ (reference sequence). The CDR3 sequence is 13 residues long. V shed 5 bases and J shed 8 bases, with 15 bases lying between them. In regard to this clone: Its antigen is not known.

This table comes from immunoSEQ multiplex PCR, and its TCRdb copy is limited to in-frame clones, with some not included. The sample includes 20,000 to 25,000 clones, approximately 87% of them seen just once. The specimen was CD4+ or CD8+ T cells sorted from blood, collected in a trial of the OX40 agonist ivuxolimab. The receptor comes from an adult with an advanced solid tumor such as melanoma, head and neck, liver or kidney cancer. The chain carries TRBV7-9 and TRBJ1-2; D is undetermined. The CDR3: CASSPEGGRGYTF. The CDR3 nucleotides read TGTGCCAGCAGCCCCGAGGGAGGGCGAGGCTACACCTTC.